Shown below are 6 T cell receptor beta chains from a single sample sequenced in a study of blood T cell repertoires in COVID-19. The repertoire was sequenced with immunoSEQ multiplex PCR; TCRdb's copy has only in-frame clones and lacks some. Found here are hundreds of thousands of clones, 80% to 90% of them singletons; the top ten hold around 1.3%. The sequencing sample was made of PBMCs or T cells enriched from blood (not recorded which). The source is a man aged 25 to 40 who had recovered from COVID-19.

This clone appeared a single time. V gene TRBV24-1 combines with J gene TRBJ2-7, with 10 bases that match TRBD1. CDR1 is KGHDR, CDR2 SFDVKD, per germline. The CDR3 has 13 residues. Trimming at V came to 5 bases and at J to 9 bases, leaving 6 bases not matched to a gene. The DNA of the CDR3 is TGTGCCACCAGTGCGAGACAGGGGGCTGGGCAGTACTTC. Translated: CATSARQGAGQYF.

The chain links TRBV5-4 to TRBJ2-7, with 11 bases identical to TRBD2. The CDR3 is 15 residues long. CDR1 is SGHNT and CDR2 is YYREEE in the germline V gene (reference sequence). With V trimmed by 4 bases and J by 0 bases, 3 bases remained unmatched. CDR3 loop: CASSVSGGASYEQYF. In nucleotides, the CDR3 is TGTGCCAGCAGCGTTAGCGGGGGGGCCTCCTACGAGCAGTACTTC.

The chain links TRBV11-2 to TRBJ2-2; 7 bases fit TRBD1. V was pared by 4 bases and J by 1 base, with 9 bases of the junction left unmatched. Germline lookup yields CDR1 SGHAT and CDR2 FQNNGV. This CDR3 has 17 amino acids. The CDR3 loop reads CASSSVGRTGNTGELFF. The CDR3 coding sequence is TGTGCCAGCAGCTCGGTAGGGCGGACAGGGAACACCGGGGAGCTGTTTTTT.

The V call is TRBV20-1, the J call TRBJ2-7; TRBD1 might be the D (6 bases). The V gene lost 3 bases and the J gene lost 6 bases, with 9 bases spanning the gap. Germline loops: CDR1 DFQATT, CDR2 SNEGSKA (reference sequence). The CDR3 extends over 11 amino acids. CDR3 sequence reads: CSASKQGEQYF. The CDR3 nucleotides are TGCAGTGCTAGTAAACAGGGCGAGCAGTACTTC.

The chain recombines TRBV5-1 with TRBJ2-3, with 12 bases that match TRBD2. J gave up 3 bases and V 0 bases, and 11 bases lay outside the gene matches. The germline CDR1 and CDR2 sequences are SGHRS and YFSETQ. The CDR3 spans 19 residues. CDR3 DNA sequence: TGCGCCAGCAGCTTGGTAGGGGTTCTAGCGGGAGGGCCAACAGATACGCAGTATTTT. Its translation is CASSLVGVLAGGPTDTQYF.

The rearrangement uses TRBV19 and TRBJ2-5; 10 bases match TRBD2. J gave up 5 bases and V 2 bases, and 5 bases lay outside the gene matches. The V gene's germline CDR1 is LNHDA and CDR2 SQIVND (reference sequence). CDR3 length: 15 amino acids. The CDR3 DNA reads as TGTGCCAGTAGTATATCCCAGCGGGGGGGGGAGACCCAGTACTTC. This codes for CASSISQRGGETQYF.